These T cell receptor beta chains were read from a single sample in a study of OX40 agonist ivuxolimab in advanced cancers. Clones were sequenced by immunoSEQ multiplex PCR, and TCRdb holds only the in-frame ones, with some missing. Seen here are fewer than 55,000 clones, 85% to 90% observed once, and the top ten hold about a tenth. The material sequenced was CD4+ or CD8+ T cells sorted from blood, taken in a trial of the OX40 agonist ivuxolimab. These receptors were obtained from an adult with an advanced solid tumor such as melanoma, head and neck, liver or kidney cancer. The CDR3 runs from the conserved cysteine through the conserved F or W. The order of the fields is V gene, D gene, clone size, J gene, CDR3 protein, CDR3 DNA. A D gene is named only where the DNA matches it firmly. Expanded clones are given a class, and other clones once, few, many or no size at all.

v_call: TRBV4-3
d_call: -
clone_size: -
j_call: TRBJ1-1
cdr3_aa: CASSQTVRHTEAFF
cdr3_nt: TGCGCCAGCAGCCAGACCGTCAGGCACACTGAAGCTTTCTTT

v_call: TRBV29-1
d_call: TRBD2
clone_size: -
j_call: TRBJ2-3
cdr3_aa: CSVEPTGGPTQYF
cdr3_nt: TGCAGCGTTGAACCCACGGGGGGGCCTACGCAGTATTTT

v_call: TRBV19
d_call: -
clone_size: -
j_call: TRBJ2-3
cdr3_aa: CATTQQGMTDTQYF
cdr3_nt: TGTGCCACCACCCAGCAGGGGATGACAGATACGCAGTATTTT

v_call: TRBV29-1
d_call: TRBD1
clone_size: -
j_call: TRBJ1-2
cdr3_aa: CSVEKGQSYGYTF
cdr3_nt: TGCAGCGTTGAAAAGGGACAGAGCTATGGCTACACCTTC

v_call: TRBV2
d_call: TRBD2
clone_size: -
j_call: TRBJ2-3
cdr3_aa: CASSTPAGSRDTQYF
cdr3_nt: TGTGCCAGCAGTACCCCAGCGGGGTCCCGTGATACGCAGTATTTT

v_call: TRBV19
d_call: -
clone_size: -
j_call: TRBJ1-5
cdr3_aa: CASALQNSNQPQHF
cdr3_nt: TGTGCCAGTGCCTTACAGAATAGCAATCAGCCCCAGCATTTT

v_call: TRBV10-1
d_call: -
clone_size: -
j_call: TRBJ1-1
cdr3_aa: CASTSVDFNTEAFF
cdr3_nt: TGCGCCAGCACGTCGGTCGACTTTAACACTGAAGCTTTCTTT

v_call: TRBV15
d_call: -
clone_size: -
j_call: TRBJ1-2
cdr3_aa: CATSREQGPYGYTF
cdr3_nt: TGTGCCACCAGCAGAGAACAGGGCCCCTATGGCTACACCTTC

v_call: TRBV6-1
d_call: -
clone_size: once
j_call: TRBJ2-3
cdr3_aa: CASSSQSLATDTQYF
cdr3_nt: TGTGCCAGCAGTTCACAGAGCCTGGCCACAGATACGCAGTATTTT

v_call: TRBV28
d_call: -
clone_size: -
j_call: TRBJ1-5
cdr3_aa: CASSLGTGRQPQHF
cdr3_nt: TGTGCCAGCAGTTTAGGCACAGGGCGTCAGCCCCAGCATTTT

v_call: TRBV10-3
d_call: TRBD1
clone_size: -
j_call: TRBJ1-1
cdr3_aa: CAISVDRGNTEAFF
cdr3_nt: TGTGCCATCAGTGTTGACAGGGGGAACACTGAAGCTTTCTTT

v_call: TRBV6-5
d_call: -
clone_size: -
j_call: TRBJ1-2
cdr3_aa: CASSRTENHGYTF
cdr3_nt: TGTGCCAGCAGCCGGACAGAGAACCATGGCTACACCTTC

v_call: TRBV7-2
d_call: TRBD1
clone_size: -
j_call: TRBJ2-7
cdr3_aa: CASSSGQDSYEQYF
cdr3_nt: TGTGCCAGCAGCTCGGGACAGGACTCCTACGAGCAGTACTTC

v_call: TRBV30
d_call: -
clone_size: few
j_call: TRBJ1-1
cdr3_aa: CAWSNGRDTEAFF
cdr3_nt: TGTGCCTGGAGCAACGGAAGGGACACTGAAGCTTTCTTT

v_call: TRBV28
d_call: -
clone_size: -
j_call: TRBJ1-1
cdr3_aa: CASSLLRASRGAFF
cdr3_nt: TGTGCCAGCAGCCTCCTCAGGGCTTCGAGAGGAGCTTTCTTT

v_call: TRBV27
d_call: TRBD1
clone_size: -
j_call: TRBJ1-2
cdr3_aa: CASSLLNRGLNGYTF
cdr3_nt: TGTGCCAGCAGTTTATTGAACAGGGGATTGAATGGCTACACCTTC

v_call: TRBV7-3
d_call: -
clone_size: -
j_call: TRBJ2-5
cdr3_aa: CASSLTGEETQYF
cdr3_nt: TGTGCCAGCAGCTTAACGGGAGAGGAGACCCAGTACTTC

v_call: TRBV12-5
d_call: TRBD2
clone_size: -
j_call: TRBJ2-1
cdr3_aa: CASGQGLAAGNEQFF
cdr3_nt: TGTGCTAGTGGACAGGGACTAGCGGCGGGCAATGAGCAGTTCTTC

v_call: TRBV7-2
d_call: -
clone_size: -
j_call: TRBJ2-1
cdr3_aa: CASSFRAYNEQFF
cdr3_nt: TGTGCCAGCAGCTTTCGGGCCTACAATGAGCAGTTCTTC

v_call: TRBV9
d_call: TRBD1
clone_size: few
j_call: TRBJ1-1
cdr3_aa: CASSPQGSGAAFF
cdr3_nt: TGTGCCAGCAGCCCACAGGGGTCCGGGGCAGCTTTCTTT

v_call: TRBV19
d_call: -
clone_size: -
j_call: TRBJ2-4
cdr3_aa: CASSTLGDGAKNIQYF
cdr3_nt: TGTGCCAGTAGTACCTTAGGGGATGGCGCCAAAAACATTCAGTACTTC

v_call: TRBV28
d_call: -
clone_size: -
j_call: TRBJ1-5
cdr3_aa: CASSPPQLSNQPQHF
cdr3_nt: TGTGCCAGCAGTCCCCCACAGCTTAGCAATCAGCCCCAGCATTTT

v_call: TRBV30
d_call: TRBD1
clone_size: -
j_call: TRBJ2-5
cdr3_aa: CAWSTRRVPGQGPRGETQYF
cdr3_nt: TGTGCCTGGAGTACCCGCCGAGTTCCGGGACAGGGACCAAGGGGAGAGACCCAGTACTTC

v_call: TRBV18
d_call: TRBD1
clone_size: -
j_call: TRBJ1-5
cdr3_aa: CASSATGRNQPQHF
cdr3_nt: TGTGCCAGCTCAGCGACAGGGCGCAATCAGCCCCAGCATTTT

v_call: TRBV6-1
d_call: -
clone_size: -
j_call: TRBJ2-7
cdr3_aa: CASSEEQGSSEQYF
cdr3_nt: TGTGCCAGCAGTGAAGAGCAGGGTAGTTCCGAGCAGTACTTC

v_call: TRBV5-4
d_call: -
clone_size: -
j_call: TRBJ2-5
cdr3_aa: CASSLEPRETQYF
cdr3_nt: TGTGCCAGCAGCTTAGAACCCAGGGAGACCCAGTACTTC

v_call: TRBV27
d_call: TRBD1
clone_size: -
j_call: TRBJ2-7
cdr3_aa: CASSSRDRSSYEQYF
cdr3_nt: TGTGCCAGCAGTTCCCGGGACAGGAGCTCCTACGAGCAGTACTTC

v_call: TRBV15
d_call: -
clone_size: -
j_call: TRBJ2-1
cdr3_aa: CATSRPTGNNYNEQFF
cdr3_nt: TGTGCCACCAGCAGACCTACAGGGAATAACTACAATGAGCAGTTCTTC

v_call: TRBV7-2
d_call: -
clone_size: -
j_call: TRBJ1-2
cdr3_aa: CASSPVVNYGYTF
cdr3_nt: TGTGCCAGCAGCCCCGTCGTTAACTATGGCTACACCTTC

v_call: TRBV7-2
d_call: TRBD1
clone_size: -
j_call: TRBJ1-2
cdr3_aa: CASSFTGGGYTF
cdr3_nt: TGTGCCAGCAGCTTCACAGGGGGTGGCTACACCTTC

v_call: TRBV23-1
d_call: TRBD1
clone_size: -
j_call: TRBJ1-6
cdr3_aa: CASSRGYRGGSPLHF
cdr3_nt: TGCGCCAGCAGTCGCGGGTACAGGGGTGGCTCACCCCTCCACTTT

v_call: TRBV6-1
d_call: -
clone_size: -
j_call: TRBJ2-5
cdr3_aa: CASSASQETQYF
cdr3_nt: TGTGCCAGCAGTGCTAGCCAAGAGACCCAGTACTTC

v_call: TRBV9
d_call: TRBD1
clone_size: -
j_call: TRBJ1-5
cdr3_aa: CASSPGTGGWSNQPQHF
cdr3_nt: TGTGCCAGCAGCCCCGGGACAGGGGGTTGGAGCAATCAGCCCCAGCATTTT

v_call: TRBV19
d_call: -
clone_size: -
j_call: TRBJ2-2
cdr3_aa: CVSRGTANTGELFF
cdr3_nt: TGTGTGAGCAGGGGTACCGCGAACACCGGGGAGCTGTTTTTT

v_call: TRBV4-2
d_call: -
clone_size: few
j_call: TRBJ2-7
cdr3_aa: CASSQGIRSSPYEQYF
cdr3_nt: TGTGCCAGCAGCCAAGGAATAAGGTCTAGCCCGTACGAGCAGTACTTC

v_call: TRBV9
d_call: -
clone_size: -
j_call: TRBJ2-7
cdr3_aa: CASSPLGRGVGEQYF
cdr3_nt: TGTGCCAGCAGCCCCTTGGGCCGGGGAGTTGGCGAGCAGTACTTC

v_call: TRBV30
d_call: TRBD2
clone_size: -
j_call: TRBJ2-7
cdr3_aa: CAYTPSGGISHEQYF
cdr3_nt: TGTGCCTATACACCTAGCGGGGGGATCTCCCACGAGCAGTACTTC

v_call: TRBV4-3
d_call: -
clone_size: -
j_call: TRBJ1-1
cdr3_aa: CASSQDQGHYSEAFF
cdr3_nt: TGCGCCAGCAGCCAAGATCAAGGGCATTACTCTGAAGCTTTCTTT

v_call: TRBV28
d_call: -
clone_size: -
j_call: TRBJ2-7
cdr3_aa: CASSSNKRPSYEQYF
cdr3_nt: TGTGCCAGCAGCTCCAACAAGCGCCCCTCCTACGAGCAGTACTTC

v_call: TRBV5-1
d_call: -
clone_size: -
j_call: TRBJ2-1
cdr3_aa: CASKGEIEQFF
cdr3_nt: TGCGCCAGCAAGGGGGAAATTGAGCAGTTCTTC

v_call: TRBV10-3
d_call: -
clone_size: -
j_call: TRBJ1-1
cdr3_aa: CAISPGNLEAFF
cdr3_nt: TGTGCCATCAGCCCCGGGAATCTTGAAGCTTTCTTT

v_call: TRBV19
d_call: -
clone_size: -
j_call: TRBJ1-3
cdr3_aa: CASTGRDASSGNTIYF
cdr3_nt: TGTGCCAGTACCGGCAGGGACGCATCCTCTGGAAACACCATATATTTT

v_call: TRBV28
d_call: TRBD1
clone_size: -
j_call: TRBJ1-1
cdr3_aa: CASSLGGGRYAEAFF
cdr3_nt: TGTGCCAGCAGTTTGGGAGGGGGCAGGTACGCTGAAGCTTTCTTT

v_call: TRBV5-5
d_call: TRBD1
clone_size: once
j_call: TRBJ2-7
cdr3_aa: CASSLVWTGGHEQYF
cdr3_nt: TGTGCCAGCAGCTTGGTCTGGACAGGGGGCCACGAGCAGTACTTC

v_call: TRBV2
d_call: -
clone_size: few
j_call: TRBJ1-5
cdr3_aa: CASSGTLLSNQPQHF
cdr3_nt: TGTGCCAGCAGTGGAACACTGCTTAGCAATCAGCCCCAGCATTTT

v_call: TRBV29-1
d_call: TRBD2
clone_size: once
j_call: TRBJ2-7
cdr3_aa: CSVIRAKGKLARYEQYF
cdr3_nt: TGCAGCGTTATCCGGGCTAAGGGGAAACTAGCGCGGTACGAGCAGTACTTC

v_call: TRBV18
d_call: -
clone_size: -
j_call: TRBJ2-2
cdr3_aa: CASSPLLAYTGELFF
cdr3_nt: TGTGCCAGCTCACCACTATTAGCTTACACCGGGGAGCTGTTTTTT

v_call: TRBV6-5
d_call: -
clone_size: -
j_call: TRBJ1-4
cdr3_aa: CASSYSAGVEKLFF
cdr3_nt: TGTGCCAGCAGTTACTCGGCAGGAGTTGAAAAACTGTTTTTT